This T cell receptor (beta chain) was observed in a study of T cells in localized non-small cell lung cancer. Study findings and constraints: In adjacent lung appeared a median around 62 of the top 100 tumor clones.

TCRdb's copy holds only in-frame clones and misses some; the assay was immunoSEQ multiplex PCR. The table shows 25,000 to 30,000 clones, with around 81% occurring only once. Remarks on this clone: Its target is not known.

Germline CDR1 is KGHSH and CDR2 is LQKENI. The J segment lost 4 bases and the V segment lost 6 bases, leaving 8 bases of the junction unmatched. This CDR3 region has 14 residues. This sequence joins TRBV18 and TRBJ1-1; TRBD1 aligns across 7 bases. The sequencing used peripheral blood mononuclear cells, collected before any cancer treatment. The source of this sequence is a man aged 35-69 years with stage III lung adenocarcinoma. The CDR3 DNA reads TGTGCCAGCTCCCGAGCCTCAGGGGGCACTGAAGCTTTCTTT. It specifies CASSRASGGTEAFF.